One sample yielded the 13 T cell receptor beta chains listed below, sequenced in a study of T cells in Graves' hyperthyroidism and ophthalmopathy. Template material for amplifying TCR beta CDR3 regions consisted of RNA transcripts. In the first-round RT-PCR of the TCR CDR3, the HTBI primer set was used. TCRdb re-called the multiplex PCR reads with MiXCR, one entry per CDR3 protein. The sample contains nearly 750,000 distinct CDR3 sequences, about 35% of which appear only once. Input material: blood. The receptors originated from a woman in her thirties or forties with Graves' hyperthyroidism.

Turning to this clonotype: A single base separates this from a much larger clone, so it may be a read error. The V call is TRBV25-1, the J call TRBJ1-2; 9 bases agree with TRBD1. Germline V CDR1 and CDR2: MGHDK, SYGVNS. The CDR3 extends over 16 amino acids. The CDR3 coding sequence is TGTGCCGGCAGTGACCCTCAACAGGGGGCGATTGCTGGCTACACCTTC. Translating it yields CAGSDPQQGAIAGYTF.

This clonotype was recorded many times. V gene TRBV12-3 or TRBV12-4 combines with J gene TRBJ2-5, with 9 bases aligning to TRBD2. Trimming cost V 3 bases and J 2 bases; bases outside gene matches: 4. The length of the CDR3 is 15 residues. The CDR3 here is CASSFGTSPQETQYF. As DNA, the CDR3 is TGTGCCAGCAGTTTCGGGACTAGCCCTCAAGAGACCCAGTACTTC.

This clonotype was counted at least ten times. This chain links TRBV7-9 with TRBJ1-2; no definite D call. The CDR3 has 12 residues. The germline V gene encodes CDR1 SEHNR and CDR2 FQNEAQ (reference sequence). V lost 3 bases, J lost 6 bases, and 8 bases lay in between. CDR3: CASSFSFNGYTF. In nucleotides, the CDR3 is TGTGCCAGCAGCTTTTCGTTCAATGGCTACACCTTC. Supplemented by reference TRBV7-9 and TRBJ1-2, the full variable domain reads DTGVSQNPRHKITKRGQNVTFRCDPISEHNRLYWYRQTLGQGPEFLTYFQNEAQLEKSRLLSDRFSAERPKGSFSTLEIQRTEQGDSAMYLCASSFSFNGYTFGSGTRLTVV.

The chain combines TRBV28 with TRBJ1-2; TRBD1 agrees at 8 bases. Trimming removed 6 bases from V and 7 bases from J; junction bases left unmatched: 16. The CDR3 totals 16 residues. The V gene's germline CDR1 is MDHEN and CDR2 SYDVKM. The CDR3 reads CASRIPGTGGYGGYTF. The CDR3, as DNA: TGTGCCAGCAGGATCCCAGGGACAGGCGGCTACGGTGGCTACACCTTC.

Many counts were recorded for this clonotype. The CDR3 reads CASSLAAAENTGELFF. The CDR3 DNA sequence: TGCGCCAGCAGCTTGGCCGCAGCCGAGAACACCGGGGAGCTGTTTTTT. The rearrangement joins TRBV5-1 to TRBJ2-2, with no clear D. The CDR3 loop spans 16 amino acids. Germline CDR1 reads SGHRS; CDR2 reads YFSETQ. The V end was cut by 0 bases, the J end by 1 base, with 10 bases between.

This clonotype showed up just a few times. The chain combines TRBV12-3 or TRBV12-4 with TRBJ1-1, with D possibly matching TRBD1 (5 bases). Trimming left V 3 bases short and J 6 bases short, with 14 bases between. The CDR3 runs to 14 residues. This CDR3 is CASSFSGRWAEAFF. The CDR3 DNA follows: TGTGCCAGCAGTTTCTCAGGGCGGTGGGCTGAAGCTTTCTTT.

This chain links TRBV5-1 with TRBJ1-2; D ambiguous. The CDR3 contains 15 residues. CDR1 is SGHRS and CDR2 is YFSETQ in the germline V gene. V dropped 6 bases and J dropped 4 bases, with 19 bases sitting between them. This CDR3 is CASTPGEASVYGYTF. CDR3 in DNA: TGCGCCAGCACCCCCGGGGAGGCTTCTGTCTATGGCTACACCTTC.

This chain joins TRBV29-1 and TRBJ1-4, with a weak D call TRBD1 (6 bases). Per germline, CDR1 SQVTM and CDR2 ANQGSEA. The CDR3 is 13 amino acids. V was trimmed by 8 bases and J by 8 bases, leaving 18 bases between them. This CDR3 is CSSPGQTQEKLFF. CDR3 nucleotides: TGCAGCAGCCCCGGACAGACACAAGAAAAACTGTTTTTT.

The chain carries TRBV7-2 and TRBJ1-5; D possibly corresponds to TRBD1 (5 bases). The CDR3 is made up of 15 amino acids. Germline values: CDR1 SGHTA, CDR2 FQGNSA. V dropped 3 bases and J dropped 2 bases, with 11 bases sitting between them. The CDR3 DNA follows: TGTGCCAGCAGCTTGATGGGAGGGGGCAATCAGCCCCAGCATTTT. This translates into CASSLMGGGNQPQHF.

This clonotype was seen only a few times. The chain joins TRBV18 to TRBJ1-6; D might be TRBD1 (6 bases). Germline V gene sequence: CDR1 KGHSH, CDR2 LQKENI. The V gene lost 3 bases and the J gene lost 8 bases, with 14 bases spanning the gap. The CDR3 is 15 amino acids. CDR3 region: CASSPVGGAHSPLHF. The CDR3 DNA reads TGTGCCAGCTCACCGGTCGGGGGGGCGCATTCACCCCTCCACTTT.

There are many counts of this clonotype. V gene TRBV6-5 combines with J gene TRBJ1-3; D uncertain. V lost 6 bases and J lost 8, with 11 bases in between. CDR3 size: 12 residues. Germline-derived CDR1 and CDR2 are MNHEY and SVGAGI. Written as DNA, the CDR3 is TGTGCCAGCAGCTCACCTGCGGACACCATATATTTT. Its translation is CASSSPADTIYF.

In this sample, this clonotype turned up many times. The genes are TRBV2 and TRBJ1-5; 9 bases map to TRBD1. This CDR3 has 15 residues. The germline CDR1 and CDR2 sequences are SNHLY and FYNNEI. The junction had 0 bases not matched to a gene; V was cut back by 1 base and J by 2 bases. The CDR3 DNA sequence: TGTGCCAGCAGTGAAGGGACAGGGGGCAATCAGCCCCAGCATTTT. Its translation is CASSEGTGGNQPQHF.

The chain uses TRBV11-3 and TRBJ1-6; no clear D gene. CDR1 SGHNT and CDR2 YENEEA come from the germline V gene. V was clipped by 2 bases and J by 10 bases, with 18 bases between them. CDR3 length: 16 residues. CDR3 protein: CASSLNPAPLKSPLHF. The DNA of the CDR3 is TGTGCCAGCAGCTTAAATCCGGCTCCTCTAAAATCACCCCTCCACTTT.